This T cell receptor (beta chain) stems from a study of T cells in Graves' hyperthyroidism and ophthalmopathy. Trimming took off 0 bases at V and 0 bases at J, with 9 bases between the two ends. The germline V gene has CDR1 SGHRS and CDR2 YFSETQ. The CDR3 length is 15 residues. RNA transcripts were the template for amplifying TCR beta CDR3 regions. The TCR CDR3 first-round RT-PCR relied on the HTBI primer set. TCRdb called the multiplex PCR reads again in MiXCR, with one record for every CDR3 protein. Among a few hundred thousand distinct CDR3 sequences, roughly 15% were seen once, and the ten largest hold 15% to 20%. This clonotype was detected ten times or more. What it binds is unknown. Approximately 10 ml of fresh peripheral blood supplied the PBMCs. Study-wide findings and caveats: Most expanded thyroid clonotypes above 0.001 also appeared in blood.

Source material: blood. The chain recombines TRBV5-1 with TRBJ1-1, with a tentative D call TRBD1 (6 bases). This clonotype originated in a woman aged 30 to 39 with Graves' ophthalmopathy. The CDR3 here is CASSLETGMNTEAFF. CDR3 DNA: TGCGCCAGCAGCTTGGAAACAGGGATGAACACTGAAGCTTTCTTT.